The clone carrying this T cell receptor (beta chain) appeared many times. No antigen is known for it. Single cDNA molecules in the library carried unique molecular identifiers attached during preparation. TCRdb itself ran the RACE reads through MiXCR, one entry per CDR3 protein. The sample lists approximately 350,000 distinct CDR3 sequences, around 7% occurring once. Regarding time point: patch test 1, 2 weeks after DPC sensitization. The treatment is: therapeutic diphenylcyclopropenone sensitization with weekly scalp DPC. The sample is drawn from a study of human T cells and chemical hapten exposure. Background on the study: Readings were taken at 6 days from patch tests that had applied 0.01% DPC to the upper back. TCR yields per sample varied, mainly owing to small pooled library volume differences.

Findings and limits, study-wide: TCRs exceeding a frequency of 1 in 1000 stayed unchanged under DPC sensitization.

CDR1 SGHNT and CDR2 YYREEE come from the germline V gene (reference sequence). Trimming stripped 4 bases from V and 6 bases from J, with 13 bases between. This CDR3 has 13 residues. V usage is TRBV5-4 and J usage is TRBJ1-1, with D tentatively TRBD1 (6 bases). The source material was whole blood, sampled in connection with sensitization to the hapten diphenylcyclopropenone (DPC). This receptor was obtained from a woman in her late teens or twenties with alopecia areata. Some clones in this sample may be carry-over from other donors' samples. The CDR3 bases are TGTGCCAGCAGCCCGGCCAGGGGATCTGAAGCTTTCTTT. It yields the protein CASSPARGSEAFF.